This T cell receptor beta chain stems from a study of Ad26.COV2.S vaccination and SARS-CoV-2 variants. Background on the study: Into the muscle, Ad26.COV2.S was dosed once or twice, 56 days apart. Whole-study findings and limits: Possible underestimation of total T cell responses by the TCR breadth and depth analyses was noted.

On this clone: Its antigen is not identified.

Assay: immunoSEQ multiplex PCR; the TCRdb copy retains only in-frame clones and omits some. The data show about 370,000 clones, roughly nine tenths seen once. Treatment specified: about 20 received Ad26.COV2.S at low or high dose, single or two shots; about 5 received placebo; per-sample allocation not given. Sampling occurred on day 63 after the first vaccine or placebo injection. Trimming pared 4 bases from V and 1 base from J, leaving 14 bases between. This CDR3 is built from 15 residues. Looked up from germline, CDR1 is SGHRS and CDR2 is YFSETQ. The chain recombines TRBV5-1 with TRBJ1-1, with a possible D match to TRBD1 (6 bases). This specimen consisted of peripheral blood, obtained in a trial of Ad26.COV2.S vaccine versus placebo. This clonotype was sampled from a person aged 18-65 years who received the Ad26.COV2.S COVID-19 vaccine or a placebo. Here the CDR3 DNA reads TGCGCCAGCAGCACGAACGGACAGCCGAACACTGAAGCTTTCTTT. This translates into CASSTNGQPNTEAFF.